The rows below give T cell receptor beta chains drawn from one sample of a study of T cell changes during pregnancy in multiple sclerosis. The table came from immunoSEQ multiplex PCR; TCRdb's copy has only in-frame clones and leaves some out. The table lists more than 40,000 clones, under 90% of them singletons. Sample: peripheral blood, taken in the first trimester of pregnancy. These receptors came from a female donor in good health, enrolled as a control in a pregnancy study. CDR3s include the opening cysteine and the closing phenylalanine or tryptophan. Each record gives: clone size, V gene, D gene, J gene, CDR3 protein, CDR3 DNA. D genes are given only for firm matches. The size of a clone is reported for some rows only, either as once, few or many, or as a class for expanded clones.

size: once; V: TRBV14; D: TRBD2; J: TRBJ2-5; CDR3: CASSQTSGRETQYF; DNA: TGTGCCAGCAGCCAGACTAGCGGGAGAGAGACCCAGTACTTC
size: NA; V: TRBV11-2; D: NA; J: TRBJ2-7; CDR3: CASSLYPPREPYEQYF; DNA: TGTGCCAGCAGCTTATATCCCCCCAGGGAACCCTACGAGCAGTACTTC
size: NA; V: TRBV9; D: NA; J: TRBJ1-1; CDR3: CASSLRTANTEAFF; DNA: TGTGCCAGCAGCTTAAGGACAGCGAACACTGAAGCTTTCTTT
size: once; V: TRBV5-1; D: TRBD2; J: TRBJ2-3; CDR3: CASSFGLAGTDTQYF; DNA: TGCGCCAGCAGCTTCGGACTAGCAGGTACAGATACGCAGTATTTT
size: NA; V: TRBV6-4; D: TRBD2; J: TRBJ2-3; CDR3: CASSASGGMGTDTQYF; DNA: TGTGCCAGCAGCGCTAGCGGGGGGATGGGAACAGATACGCAGTATTTT
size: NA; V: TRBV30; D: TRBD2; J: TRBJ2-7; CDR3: CAWEGGRAYEQYF; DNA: TGTGCCTGGGAGGGAGGGCGCGCCTACGAGCAGTACTTC
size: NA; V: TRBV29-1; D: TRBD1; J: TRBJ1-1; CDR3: CSTYTGGTTEAFF; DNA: TGCAGCACTTACACAGGGGGGACCACTGAAGCTTTCTTT
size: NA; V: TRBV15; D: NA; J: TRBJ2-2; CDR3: CATSSGLRGTGELFF; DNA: TGTGCCACCAGCAGTGGTCTGCGGGGCACCGGGGAGCTGTTTTTT
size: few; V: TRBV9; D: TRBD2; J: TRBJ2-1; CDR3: CASSGSGGLFF; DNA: TGTGCCAGCAGCGGTAGCGGGGGGCTCTTCTTC
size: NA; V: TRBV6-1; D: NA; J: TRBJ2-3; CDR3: CASNVGGGADTQYF; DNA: TGTGCCAGTAACGTCGGCGGGGGCGCAGATACGCAGTATTTT
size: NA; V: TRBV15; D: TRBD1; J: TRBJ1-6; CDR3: CATSRTGDGNSPLHF; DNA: TGTGCCACCAGCAGGACAGGGGATGGGAATTCACCCCTCCACTTT
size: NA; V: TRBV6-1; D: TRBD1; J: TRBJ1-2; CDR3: CASSERPGGEDGYGYTF; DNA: TGTGCCAGCAGTGAAAGGCCAGGGGGCGAGGATGGCTATGGCTACACCTTC
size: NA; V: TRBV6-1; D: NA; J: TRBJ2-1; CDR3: CASSEEELSYNEQFF; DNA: TGTGCCAGCAGTGAAGAGGAGCTCTCCTACAATGAGCAGTTCTTC
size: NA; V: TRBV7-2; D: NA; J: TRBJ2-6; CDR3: CASSLRAGGNSGANVLTF; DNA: TGTGCCAGCAGCCTTAGGGCAGGGGGGAACTCTGGGGCCAACGTCCTGACTTTC
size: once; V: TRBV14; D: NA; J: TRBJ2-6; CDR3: CASSHTDSSGANVLTF; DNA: TGTGCCAGCAGCCACACAGACAGTTCTGGGGCCAACGTCCTGACTTTC
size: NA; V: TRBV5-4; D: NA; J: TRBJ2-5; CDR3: CASSLDPEAETQYF; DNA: TGTGCCAGCAGCTTGGATCCAGAGGCAGAGACCCAGTACTTC
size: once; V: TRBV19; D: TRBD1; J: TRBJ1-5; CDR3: CASTSQGAQPQHF; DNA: TGTGCCAGTACCTCGCAGGGGGCGCAGCCCCAGCATTTT
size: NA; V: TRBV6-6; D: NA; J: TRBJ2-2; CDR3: CASSYQNGELFF; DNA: TGTGCCAGCAGTTACCAAAACGGGGAGCTGTTTTTT
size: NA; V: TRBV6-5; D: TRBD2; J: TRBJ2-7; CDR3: CASSKRLAATYEQYF; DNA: TGTGCCAGCAGTAAAAGACTAGCGGCGACCTACGAGCAGTACTTC
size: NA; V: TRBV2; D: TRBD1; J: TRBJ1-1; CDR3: CASGQGTFF; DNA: TGTGCCAGCGGACAGGGTACTTTCTTT
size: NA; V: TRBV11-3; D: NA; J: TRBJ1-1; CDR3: CASSLGGQQSSEAFF; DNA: TGTGCCAGCAGCTTAGGGGGACAACAGAGCTCTGAAGCTTTCTTT
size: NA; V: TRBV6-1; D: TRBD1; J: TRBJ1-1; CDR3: CASSGQGAGTEAFF; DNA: TGTGCCAGCAGTGGACAGGGGGCGGGCACTGAAGCTTTCTTT
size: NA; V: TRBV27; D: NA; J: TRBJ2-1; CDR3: CASSLGSGFNGQFF; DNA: TGTGCCAGCAGTTTAGGGTCCGGGTTCAATGGGCAGTTCTTC
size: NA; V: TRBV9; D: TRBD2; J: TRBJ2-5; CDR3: CASSVASGRASGVETQYF; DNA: TGTGCCAGCAGCGTAGCTAGCGGGAGGGCCTCGGGCGTTGAGACCCAGTACTTC
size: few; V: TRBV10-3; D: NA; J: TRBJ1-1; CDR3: CAIRGDWTEAFF; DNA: TGTGCCATCAGGGGGGACTGGACTGAAGCTTTCTTT
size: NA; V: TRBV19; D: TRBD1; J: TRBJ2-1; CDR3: CASSGTGGNEQFF; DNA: TGTGCCAGTAGTGGTACAGGGGGCAATGAGCAGTTCTTC
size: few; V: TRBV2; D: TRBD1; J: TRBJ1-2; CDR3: CASRVTGDSGYTF; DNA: TGTGCCAGCAGGGTAACAGGGGACAGTGGCTACACCTTC
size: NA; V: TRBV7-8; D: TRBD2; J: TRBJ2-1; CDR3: CASSLETSGTYNEQFF; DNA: TGTGCCAGCAGCTTAGAGACTAGCGGGACCTACAATGAGCAGTTCTTC
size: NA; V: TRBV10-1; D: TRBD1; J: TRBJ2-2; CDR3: CASSRDRNTGELFF; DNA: TGCGCCAGTTCCCGGGACAGGAACACCGGGGAGCTGTTTTTT
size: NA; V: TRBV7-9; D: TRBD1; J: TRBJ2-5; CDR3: CASRHDRAKETQYF; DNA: TGTGCCAGCAGACATGACAGGGCAAAGGAGACCCAGTACTTC
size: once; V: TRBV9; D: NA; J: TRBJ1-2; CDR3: CASSVPGSDYGYTF; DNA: TGTGCCAGCAGCGTCCCAGGTTCCGACTATGGCTACACCTTC
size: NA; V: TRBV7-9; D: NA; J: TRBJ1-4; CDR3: CASSRGGATNEKLFF; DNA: TGTGCCAGCAGCCGAGGAGGCGCAACTAATGAAAAACTGTTTTTT
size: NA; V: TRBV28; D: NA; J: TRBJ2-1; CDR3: CASARGGGSNEQFF; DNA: TGTGCCTCTGCGAGGGGGGGAGGTAGCAATGAGCAGTTCTTC
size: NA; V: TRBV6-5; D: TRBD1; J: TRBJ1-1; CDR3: CASSYRQGAEAFF; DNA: TGTGCCAGCAGTTACCGACAGGGAGCTGAAGCTTTCTTT
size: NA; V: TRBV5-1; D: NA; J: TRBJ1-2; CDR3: CASSFSENYGYTF; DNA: TGCGCCAGCAGCTTCTCCGAGAACTATGGCTACACCTTC
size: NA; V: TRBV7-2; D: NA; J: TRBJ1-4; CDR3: CASSPPGGAVEKLFF; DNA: TGTGCCAGCAGCCCCCCGGGTGGGGCAGTTGAAAAACTGTTTTTT
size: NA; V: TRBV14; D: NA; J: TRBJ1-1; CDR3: CASSQVQSTEAFF; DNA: TGTGCCAGCAGCCAGGTACAGAGCACTGAAGCTTTCTTT